The rows below give T cell receptor beta chains drawn from one sample of a study of long-term antiretroviral therapy in people with HIV. The protocol was immunoSEQ multiplex PCR, while the TCRdb copy is restricted to in-frame clones and leaves out a portion. The table has about 28,000 clones, 93% seen once; the top ten hold over 9%. The sample was unsorted PBMCs, taken 6.2 years after starting antiretroviral therapy. These receptors were collected from a man aged 40-49 years with HIV. CDR3s include the opening cysteine and the closing phenylalanine or tryptophan. The D gene is left open where the match is weak. Part of the rows lack a size; the others show once, few, many or a class for expanded clones.

CDR3: CASSPFGWLAGGTGELFF
DNA: TGTGCCAGCAGTCCGTTTGGGTGGTTAGCGGGAGGCACCGGGGAGCTGTTTTTT
size: few
V: TRBV9
D: TRBD2
J: TRBJ2-2

CDR3: CASSPALGVTEAFF
DNA: TGTGCCAGCAGCCCCGCGCTGGGGGTCACTGAAGCTTTCTTT
size: -
V: TRBV9
D: -
J: TRBJ1-1

CDR3: CASSLVLAGGPGEQYF
DNA: TGTGCCAGCAGCTTAGTTCTGGCGGGAGGGCCGGGCGAGCAGTACTTC
size: -
V: TRBV7-8
D: TRBD2
J: TRBJ2-7

CDR3: CASSLSGNYGYTF
DNA: TGTGCCAGCAGCTTGAGCGGGAACTATGGCTACACCTTC
size: -
V: TRBV5-5
D: -
J: TRBJ1-2

CDR3: CASSLSVPSSYNSPLHF
DNA: TGTGCCAGCAGCTTATCGGTGCCGAGCTCCTATAATTCACCCCTCCACTTT
size: -
V: TRBV11-2
D: -
J: TRBJ1-6

CDR3: CASRPTGRDPYF
DNA: TGTGCCAGCAGACCCACGGGGCGGGACCCGTATTTT
size: -
V: TRBV7-9
D: -
J: TRBJ2-3

CDR3: CASRDTERNTIYF
DNA: TGCGCCAGCAGGGACACTGAACGAAACACCATATATTTT
size: -
V: TRBV5-1
D: -
J: TRBJ1-3

CDR3: CASSLYSNQPQHF
DNA: TGTGCCAGCAGCTTATATAGCAATCAGCCCCAGCATTTT
size: -
V: TRBV11-2
D: -
J: TRBJ1-5

CDR3: CASSTQGVSGNTIYF
DNA: TGTGCCAGTTCTACACAGGGGGTCTCTGGAAACACCATATATTTT
size: -
V: TRBV19
D: TRBD1
J: TRBJ1-3

CDR3: CASSLAGYRSYEQYF
DNA: TGTGCCAGCAGCTTAGCAGGGTATAGGAGTTACGAGCAGTACTTC
size: -
V: TRBV11-2
D: -
J: TRBJ2-7

CDR3: CAARDGSSYNEQFF
DNA: TGTGCCGCCCGGGACGGGAGCTCCTACAATGAGCAGTTCTTC
size: once
V: TRBV10-3
D: -
J: TRBJ2-1

CDR3: CASSEGPGPQETQYF
DNA: TGTGCCAGCAGTGAGGGGCCGGGGCCCCAAGAGACCCAGTACTTC
size: -
V: TRBV6-1
D: -
J: TRBJ2-5

CDR3: CAISDLAVSQETQYF
DNA: TGTGCCATCAGTGATTTGGCGGTGTCACAAGAGACCCAGTACTTC
size: -
V: TRBV10-3
D: -
J: TRBJ2-5

CDR3: CAISEEQGNEQFF
DNA: TGTGCCATCAGTGAGGAACAGGGAAATGAGCAGTTCTTC
size: -
V: TRBV10-3
D: -
J: TRBJ2-1

CDR3: CASSPQTVLNTEAFF
DNA: TGTGCCAGCAGTCCACAGACAGTTCTGAACACTGAAGCTTTCTTT
size: -
V: TRBV27
D: -
J: TRBJ1-1

CDR3: CASSLTGTSGSSDEQFF
DNA: TGTGCTAGCAGCCTCACCGGGACTAGCGGGAGTAGCGATGAGCAGTTCTTC
size: -
V: TRBV7-7
D: TRBD2
J: TRBJ2-1

CDR3: CASSPDLNEAFF
DNA: TGCGCCAGCAGCCCGGACCTAAATGAAGCTTTCTTT
size: -
V: TRBV5-1
D: -
J: TRBJ1-1

CDR3: CASSLEGGIYTF
DNA: TGTGCCAGCAGTTTAGAGGGAGGAATCTACACCTTC
size: -
V: TRBV27
D: -
J: TRBJ1-2

CDR3: CASSGDRAYEQYF
DNA: TGTGCCAGCAGTGGGGACAGGGCCTACGAGCAGTACTTC
size: -
V: TRBV2
D: TRBD1
J: TRBJ2-7

CDR3: CASSQELRNLHTGELFF
DNA: TGCGCCAGCAGCCAAGAATTGCGTAACCTCCACACCGGGGAGCTGTTTTTT
size: -
V: TRBV4-1
D: -
J: TRBJ2-2

CDR3: CASSLNNSPLHF
DNA: TGTGCCAGCAGTTTAAATAATTCACCCCTCCACTTT
size: -
V: TRBV27
D: -
J: TRBJ1-6

CDR3: CASSLGGGTGDTEAFF
DNA: TGTGCCAGCAGCTTAGGGGGGGGGACAGGGGACACTGAAGCTTTCTTT
size: -
V: TRBV7-6
D: TRBD1
J: TRBJ1-1

CDR3: CATSRDLGQGAEAFF
DNA: TGTGCCACCAGCAGAGATTTGGGACAGGGGGCAGAAGCTTTCTTT
size: -
V: TRBV15
D: TRBD1
J: TRBJ1-1

CDR3: CATKQSTGDEQYF
DNA: TGTGCCACCAAACAATCCACAGGGGACGAGCAGTACTTC
size: -
V: TRBV2
D: TRBD1
J: TRBJ2-7

CDR3: CASTPGTANQPQHF
DNA: TGTGCCAGCACGCCCGGGACAGCTAATCAGCCCCAGCATTTT
size: once
V: TRBV6-1
D: TRBD1
J: TRBJ1-5

CDR3: CASSPREIGGTDTQYF
DNA: TGTGCCAGCTCACCACGGGAGATCGGGGGGACAGATACGCAGTATTTT
size: -
V: TRBV18
D: TRBD2
J: TRBJ2-3

CDR3: CASSYSDGSSYEQYF
DNA: TGTGCCAGCAGTTATTCCGACGGGAGCTCCTACGAGCAGTACTTC
size: -
V: TRBV6-5
D: -
J: TRBJ2-7

CDR3: CASSSFGGLGGYTF
DNA: TGTGCCAGCAGCTCCTTTGGGGGGCTGGGTGGCTACACCTTC
size: -
V: TRBV7-2
D: -
J: TRBJ1-2

CDR3: CASSSAAQETQYF
DNA: TGTGCCAGCAGCTCCGCGGCGCAGGAGACCCAGTACTTC
size: -
V: TRBV5-4
D: -
J: TRBJ2-5

CDR3: CASSEGVPGQAVNYGYTF
DNA: TGTGCCAGCAGTGAAGGTGTACCAGGACAGGCGGTAAACTATGGCTACACCTTC
size: -
V: TRBV2
D: TRBD1
J: TRBJ1-2

CDR3: CASSLGRAKTTEAFF
DNA: TGTGCCAGCAGCTTGGGAAGGGCCAAAACGACGGAAGCTTTCTTT
size: -
V: TRBV5-6
D: -
J: TRBJ1-1

CDR3: CASSLYTGANVLTF
DNA: TGTGCCAGCAGCTTGTATACTGGGGCCAACGTCCTGACTTTC
size: -
V: TRBV7-6
D: -
J: TRBJ2-6

CDR3: CASSLLATGANVLTF
DNA: TGTGCCAGCAGTTTACTAGCAACTGGGGCCAACGTCCTGACTTTC
size: -
V: TRBV27
D: -
J: TRBJ2-6

CDR3: CASTDRGTIQPQHF
DNA: TGTGCCAGTACCGACAGGGGAACCATTCAGCCCCAGCATTTT
size: once
V: TRBV19
D: TRBD1
J: TRBJ1-5

CDR3: CAWSRAGVQSTDTQYF
DNA: TGTGCCTGGAGTAGGGCGGGAGTCCAATCAACAGATACGCAGTATTTT
size: -
V: TRBV30
D: TRBD2
J: TRBJ2-3

CDR3: CASRPIPGQKNIQYF
DNA: TGTGCCAGCAGACCGATTCCGGGACAGAAAAACATTCAGTACTTC
size: -
V: TRBV7-9
D: TRBD1
J: TRBJ2-4

CDR3: CASSSAPSGSYEQYF
DNA: TGTGCCAGCAGCTCCGCTCCTAGCGGATCCTACGAGCAGTACTTC
size: -
V: TRBV11-2
D: TRBD2
J: TRBJ2-7

CDR3: CASSEMTGVSPLHF
DNA: TGTGCCAGCAGTGAAATGACAGGAGTTTCACCCCTCCACTTT
size: -
V: TRBV6-1
D: -
J: TRBJ1-6

CDR3: CASSVNMNTEAFF
DNA: TGCGCCAGCAGTGTCAACATGAACACTGAAGCTTTCTTT
size: -
V: TRBV10-1
D: -
J: TRBJ1-1

CDR3: CASSLSMEAPGTSGSRSDTQYF
DNA: TGCGCCAGCAGCTTGTCTATGGAGGCACCCGGGACTAGCGGGAGTAGGTCAGATACGCAGTATTTT
size: -
V: TRBV5-1
D: TRBD2
J: TRBJ2-3

CDR3: CASSQTSGPYEQYF
DNA: TGCGCCAGCAGCCAGACTAGCGGACCCTACGAGCAGTACTTC
size: -
V: TRBV4-3
D: TRBD2
J: TRBJ2-7

CDR3: CASSVGPSTGAGELFF
DNA: TGTGCCAGCAGCGTAGGGCCTAGCACGGGCGCCGGGGAGCTGTTTTTT
size: -
V: TRBV9
D: -
J: TRBJ2-2

CDR3: CASSFPGTGVNEQFF
DNA: TGTGCCAGCAGCTTCCCAGGGACGGGTGTTAATGAGCAGTTCTTC
size: -
V: TRBV5-4
D: -
J: TRBJ2-1

CDR3: CASSPGLAETDTQYF
DNA: TGTGCCAGCAGCCCGGGACTAGCGGAGACAGATACGCAGTATTTT
size: -
V: TRBV6-5
D: TRBD2
J: TRBJ2-3

CDR3: CASSQDNGGAYEQYF
DNA: TGTGCCAGCAGCCAAGATAACGGGGGGGCCTACGAGCAGTACTTC
size: -
V: TRBV4-2
D: TRBD2
J: TRBJ2-7

CDR3: CASKTGGTQPQHF
DNA: TGTGCCAGTAAGACAGGGGGCACTCAGCCCCAGCATTTT
size: -
V: TRBV28
D: TRBD1
J: TRBJ1-5

CDR3: CASSQDAEGLRPQHF
DNA: TGCGCCAGCAGCCAAGATGCGGAGGGGCTCCGGCCCCAGCATTTT
size: -
V: TRBV4-1
D: -
J: TRBJ1-5

CDR3: CAISEASGGAVGYTF
DNA: TGTGCCATCAGTGAAGCATCAGGGGGCGCTGTCGGCTACACCTTC
size: -
V: TRBV10-3
D: TRBD1
J: TRBJ1-2

CDR3: CASSQLGFSYEQYF
DNA: TGTGCCAGCAGCCAGTTAGGGTTTTCCTACGAGCAGTACTTC
size: once
V: TRBV5-6
D: -
J: TRBJ2-7

CDR3: CASSPGLAGPYEQYF
DNA: TGTGCCAGCAGTCCGGGACTAGCGGGACCCTACGAGCAGTACTTC
size: -
V: TRBV2
D: TRBD2
J: TRBJ2-7

CDR3: CAWSGTWGTTEAFF
DNA: TGTGCCTGGAGTGGTACGTGGGGGACCACTGAAGCTTTCTTT
size: once
V: TRBV30
D: -
J: TRBJ1-1

CDR3: CASSEGGPGPYEQYF
DNA: TGTGCCAGCAGTGAAGGGGGGCCGGGGCCCTACGAGCAGTACTTC
size: -
V: TRBV6-1
D: -
J: TRBJ2-7

CDR3: CASSSSGGNYNEQFF
DNA: TGCGCCAGCAGCTCCTCGGGCGGGAACTACAATGAGCAGTTCTTC
size: -
V: TRBV5-1
D: -
J: TRBJ2-1

CDR3: CASSDYGGSETQYF
DNA: TGTGCCAGCAGTGACTACGGGGGCAGCGAGACCCAGTACTTC
size: -
V: TRBV6-4
D: -
J: TRBJ2-5